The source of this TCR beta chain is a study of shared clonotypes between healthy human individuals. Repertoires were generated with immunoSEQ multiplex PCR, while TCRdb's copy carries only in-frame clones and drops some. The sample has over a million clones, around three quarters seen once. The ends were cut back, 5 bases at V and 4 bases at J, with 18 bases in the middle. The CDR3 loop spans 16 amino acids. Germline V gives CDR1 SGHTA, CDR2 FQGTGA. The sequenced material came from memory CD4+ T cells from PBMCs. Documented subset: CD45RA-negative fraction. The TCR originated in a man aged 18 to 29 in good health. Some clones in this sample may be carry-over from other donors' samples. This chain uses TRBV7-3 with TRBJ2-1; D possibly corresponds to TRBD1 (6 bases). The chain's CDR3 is CASSALYGTQYNEQFF. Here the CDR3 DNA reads TGTGCCAGCAGCGCGTTATACGGGACACAATACAATGAGCAGTTCTTC.